Shown below are 17 T cell receptor beta chains from a single sample sequenced in a study of T cell clonotyping in hematopoietic cell transplantation. Libraries were prepared by immunoSEQ multiplex PCR; TCRdb keeps only in-frame clonotypes and omits some of them. The sample yields roughly 29,000 clones, 92% seen once. Source: PBMCs, taken 100 days after allogeneic stem cell transplant. The receptors originated from a female patient aged 50-59 years who had an allogeneic stem cell transplant from a related donor, so the T cells may come from the graft donor. Some clones in this sample may be carry-over from other donors' samples.

J is TRBJ2-7 and V is TRBV6-1; D remains ambiguous. CDR3 length: 14 residues. V dropped 6 bases and J dropped 4 bases, with 16 bases sitting between them. Germline V lookup: CDR1 MNHNS, CDR2 SASEGT. The CDR3 loop reads CASSEERLIYEQYF. The DNA for the CDR3 is TGTGCCAGCAGCGAGGAGAGACTGATATACGAGCAGTACTTC.

This sequence joins TRBV4-1 and TRBJ1-3; D is unclear. V was trimmed by 2 bases and J by 2 bases, leaving 13 bases between them. There are 16 residues in the CDR3. Per germline, CDR1 MGHRA and CDR2 YSYEKL. CDR3 amino acids: CASSQPSAGTGNTIYF. CDR3 in DNA: TGCGCCAGCAGCCAACCGAGCGCGGGTACTGGAAACACCATATATTTT.

This rearrangement joins TRBV5-6 to TRBJ1-2; 8 bases match TRBD1. Germline V gives CDR1 SGHDT, CDR2 YYEEEE. Trimming cost V 2 bases and J 0 bases; bases outside gene matches: 3. The CDR3 totals 15 residues. CDR3 nucleotide sequence: TGTGCCAGCAGCTTTGGGACAGGCTCTAACTATGGCTACACCTTC. It encodes CASSFGTGSNYGYTF.

The chain couples TRBV10-3 to TRBJ1-5; tentatively, D is TRBD1 (5 bases). Per the germline V gene, CDR1 is ENHRY and CDR2 is SYGVKD. The CDR3 has 14 amino acids. Trimming stripped 4 bases from V and 6 bases from J, with 13 bases between. The CDR3 DNA reads as TGTGCCATCAGTGCCCTAGGGGAGGGTCAGCCCCAGCATTTT. This codes for CAISALGEGQPQHF.

This chain joins TRBV2 and TRBJ1-2, with D possibly matching TRBD1 (6 bases). This CDR3 contains 16 residues. The V end lost 9 bases, the J end lost 4 bases, and 24 bases lay between the germline ends. CDR1 is SNHLY and CDR2 is FYNNEI in the germline V gene. The CDR3 reads CASRLYRDTLSYGYTF. The CDR3 DNA sequence: TGTGCCAGTCGACTATACCGGGACACCCTGTCCTATGGCTACACCTTC.

This chain joins TRBV5-1 and TRBJ2-7; the match to TRBD2 covers 15 bases. CDR1 SGHRS and CDR2 YFSETQ come from the germline V gene. J gave up 0 bases and V 4 bases, and 5 bases lay outside the gene matches. The CDR3 covers 17 residues. The chain's CDR3 is CASSPGTSGGSSYEQYF. CDR3 bases: TGCGCCAGCAGCCCAGGGACTAGCGGGGGGTCCTCCTACGAGCAGTACTTC.

This rearrangement joins TRBV10-1 to TRBJ2-7, with 9 bases aligning to TRBD1. This CDR3 has 13 residues. V lost 6 bases and J lost 3; bases outside the gene matches: 3. Germline V gene sequence: CDR1 WNHNN, CDR2 SYGVQD (reference sequence). The DNA for the CDR3 is TGCGCCAGCAGGACAGGGGGGGGCTACGAGCAGTACTTC. Its translation: CASRTGGGYEQYF.

The rearrangement links TRBV6-6 to TRBJ2-2; D not certain. The CDR3 spans 16 residues. V dropped 0 bases and J dropped 3 bases, with 11 bases sitting between them. Per germline, CDR1 MNHNY and CDR2 SVGAGI (reference sequence). CDR3 DNA: TGTGCCAGCAGTTACTCGATTGGCACGGACACCGGGGAGCTGTTTTTT. This codes for CASSYSIGTDTGELFF.

The J gene is TRBJ1-1, the V gene TRBV5-1; 7 nucleotides line up with TRBD1. V was clipped by 3 bases and J by 3 bases; unmatched bases: 5. The CDR3 is 14 residues long. Germline V gene lookup returns CDR1 SGHRS and CDR2 YFSETQ. The CDR3 here is CASSSGDRYTEAFF. DNA for the CDR3: TGCGCCAGCAGCTCCGGGGACAGATACACTGAAGCTTTCTTT.

The count of this clone is one. The chain combines TRBV6-7 with TRBJ1-2; D gene uncertain. TRBV6-7 is flagged as an ORF with uncertain function. This CDR3 is 13 amino acids long. V was cut by 5 bases and J by 4 bases, with 11 bases left in between. As DNA, the CDR3 is TGTGCCAGCAGTCCCCGCAGCGGCTATGGCTACACCTTC. This sequence encodes CASSPRSGYGYTF.

The V and J genes are TRBV2 and TRBJ1-1; 10 bases align to TRBD1. J gave up 5 bases and V 7 bases, and 13 bases lay outside the gene matches. Germline V gene data show CDR1 as SNHLY and CDR2 as FYNNEI. The CDR3 runs to 16 residues. CDR3 region: CASTATGTGVGTEAFF. The CDR3 nucleotides are TGTGCCAGCACCGCAACCGGGACAGGGGTAGGAACTGAAGCTTTCTTT.

This CDR3 reads CASSVNHLPTETQYF. CDR3 DNA: TGTGCCAGCAGCGTGAACCATCTTCCTACGGAGACCCAGTACTTC. The V call is TRBV9, the J call TRBJ2-5; unclear D gene. Germline V gives CDR1 SGDLS, CDR2 YYNGEE. The CDR3 has 15 residues. Trimming cost V 2 bases and J 5 bases, with 16 bases left between them.

The V gene is TRBV4-1, the J gene TRBJ1-1, with D tentatively TRBD1 (6 bases). This CDR3 has 15 residues. With 5 bases removed from V and 5 bases from J, the gap between germline ends came to 18 bases. Per germline, CDR1 MGHRA and CDR2 YSYEKL. CDR3 region: CASSGEGGLGTEAFF. The CDR3, as DNA: TGCGCCAGCAGCGGAGAGGGGGGACTTGGAACTGAAGCTTTCTTT.

A single count supports this clone. The V call is TRBV7-9, the J call TRBJ1-6; D is ambiguous. The CDR3 is made up of 15 amino acids. V gave up 3 bases and J gave up 7 bases, with 13 bases separating them. In germline, CDR1 is SEHNR, CDR2 FQNEAQ (reference sequence). CDR3 nucleotides: TGTGCCAGCAGCTTGGACGTACGGCCCAATTCACCCCTCCACTTT. Translation gives CASSLDVRPNSPLHF. Combining the CDR3 with reference TRBV7-9 and TRBJ1-6 gives the whole variable domain DTGVSQNPRHKITKRGQNVTFRCDPISEHNRLYWYRQTLGQGPEFLTYFQNEAQLEKSRLLSDRFSAERPKGSFSTLEIQRTEQGDSAMYLCASSLDVRPNSPLHFGNGTRLTVT.

The rearrangement links TRBV30 to TRBJ2-1; D possibly corresponds to TRBD1 (5 bases). CDR1 is GTSNPN and CDR2 is SVGIG in the germline V gene (reference sequence). This CDR3 has 13 amino acids. With 0 bases removed from V and 8 bases from J, the gap between germline ends came to 11 bases. The CDR3 loop is CAWSVGWGDEQFF. In DNA form, the CDR3 reads TGTGCCTGGAGTGTAGGGTGGGGCGATGAGCAGTTCTTC. The complete variable domain, with remaining parts taken from reference TRBV30 and TRBJ2-1, reads SQTIHQWPATLVQPVGSPLSLECTVEGTSNPNLYWYRQAAGRGLQLLFYSVGIGQISSEVPQNLSASRPQDRQFILSSKKLLLSDSGFYLCAWSVGWGDEQFFGPGTRLTVL.

The chain has TRBV6-1 and TRBJ1-6; 7 nucleotides match TRBD1. The CDR3 consists of 16 residues. V was clipped by 0 bases and J by 9 bases; unmatched bases: 8. Germline-derived CDR1 and CDR2 are MNHNS and SASEGT. The CDR3 protein is CASSEAQRGGGSPLHF. The CDR3 bases are TGTGCCAGCAGTGAAGCGCAGCGAGGGGGCGGTTCACCCCTCCACTTT.

This clone occurred once. The rearrangement joins TRBV10-3 to TRBJ2-7; D uncertain. The V gene lost 7 bases and the J gene lost 1 base, with 8 bases spanning the gap. Germline V gives CDR1 ENHRY, CDR2 SYGVKD. The CDR3 consists of 12 residues. CDR3 nucleotides: TGTGCCATCATGGGGTCGTCCTACGAGCAGTACTTC. Amino acids: CAIMGSSYEQYF.